This T cell receptor (beta chain) appears in the sequencing data of a study of regulatory T cells in long-lasting Graves disease. The authors built TCR beta libraries using iRepertoire HTBI primers and Arm-PCR of CDR3 regions. TCRdb re-derived calls from the multiplex PCR reads in MiXCR, one entry per CDR3 protein. Counted here are about 540,000 distinct CDR3 sequences, less than 15% occurring once; the ten biggest clones make up 8% to 10%. Germline V lookup: CDR1 DFQATT, CDR2 SNEGSKA (reference sequence). V lost 1 base, J lost 7 bases, and 11 bases lay in between. The CDR3 has 13 amino acids. Time point defined: newly diagnosed GD, antithyroid drugs for less than 3 months. Extracted RNA from PBMCs served as the source of the TCR library. The source of the patients was an endocrinology department in Xi'an, China. Peripheral blood, at nine milliliters, went into EDTA tubes. The same sample was also used in a study of T cells in Graves' hyperthyroidism and ophthalmopathy. That work states: Those patients with uncontrolled infection, other autoimmune disease, pregnancy or lactation were excluded. Each diagnosis drew on symptoms, thyroxine, TRAb, thyroid ultrasound and orbital computed tomography findings.

The TCR sequence derives from a man aged 30-40 years with Graves disease. The sample in question was peripheral blood mononuclear cells (PBMCs), obtained at new diagnosis, from a patient treated with antithyroid drugs. The chain joins TRBV20-1 to TRBJ2-1; D is unresolved. The CDR3 DNA sequence: TGCAGTGCTAGAGGGATCGTAAATAATGAGCAGTTCTTC. It is translated as CSARGIVNNEQFF.